This T cell receptor beta chain was profiled in a study of T cells in Graves' hyperthyroidism and ophthalmopathy. A sample of blood taken at first hyperthyroidism diagnosis preceded any ophthalmopathy symptoms. Researchers took RNA transcripts and amplified the TCR beta CDR3 regions from them. During a first-round RT-PCR of the TCR CDR3, the HTBI primer set was used. MiXCR, run by TCRdb on the multiplex PCR reads, gives a single entry per CDR3 protein. The table shows approximately 620,000 distinct CDR3 sequences, with around 13% occurring only once. Concerning this clonotype itself: At one end the junction does not follow the germline gene, possibly because of a read error.

Per the germline V gene, CDR1 is MNHEY and CDR2 is SVGAGI. The CDR3 length is 14 residues. Sequencing was done on a sample of blood. The origin of this receptor is a woman under 40 with Graves' hyperthyroidism that later progressed to Graves' ophthalmopathy. The V gene is TRBV6-5, the J gene TRBJ2-1, with D uncertain. The DNA of the CDR3 is TGTGCCAGCAGTTACTTGGCTGTTTACAATGAGCAGTCCTTC. Its protein is CASSYLAVYNEQSF.